The 10 T cell receptor beta chains presented below share a single source sample, sequenced in a study of T cells after yellow fever vaccination. TCRdb re-called the 5' RACE reads with MiXCR, one entry per CDR3 protein. The sample carries hundreds of thousands of distinct CDR3 sequences, roughly 13% recorded once. The sequenced sample was PBMCs, obtained on the day of the yellow fever booster vaccination. These receptors all come from a man aged 25 to 45 who received the YFV17D yellow fever vaccine.

The chain is built from TRBV24-1 and TRBJ2-2; 8 nucleotides match TRBD1. The CDR3 is made up of 16 amino acids. Germline CDR1 and CDR2: KGHDR and SFDVKD. V lost 4 bases, J lost 5 bases, and 8 bases stayed unmatched. CDR3 nucleotide sequence: TGTGCCACCAGTGAGCCGACAGGGGAACTTACCGGGGAGCTGTTTTTT. Its translation is CATSEPTGELTGELFF.

There are a few counts of this clonotype. This sequence joins TRBV20-1 and TRBJ1-2; TRBD1 might be the D (5 bases). The CDR3 is made up of 12 amino acids. Trimming took off 2 bases at V and 4 bases at J, with 8 bases between the two ends. The germline V gene encodes CDR1 DFQATT and CDR2 SNEGSKA (reference sequence). The CDR3 coding sequence is TGCAGTGCTAGAAGGGACCTCTATGGCTACACCTTC. Its protein is CSARRDLYGYTF.

This chain connects TRBV7-8 to TRBJ2-5; weak D call: TRBD2 (6 bases). In germline, CDR1 is SGHVS, CDR2 FQNEAQ. V dropped 4 bases and J dropped 2 bases, with 14 bases sitting between them. The CDR3 length is 15 residues. The DNA for the CDR3 is TGTGCCAGCAGCTGGGGGGACGAATCTCAAGAGACCCAGTACTTC. It encodes CASSWGDESQETQYF.

In this sample, this clonotype turned up a few times. The chain links TRBV6-1 to TRBJ2-1, with D hard to call. The CDR3 runs 14 residues. V was pared by 6 bases and J by 6 bases, with 15 bases between. Looked up from germline, CDR1 is MNHNS and CDR2 is SASEGT. Here the CDR3 reads CASRSFTQGNEQFF. The CDR3 DNA reads TGTGCCAGCAGATCTTTTACGCAAGGCAATGAGCAGTTCTTC.

The table lists this clonotype with a few counts. Sequence at one end of the junction differs from germline and may be a read error. This chain connects TRBV20-1 to TRBJ2-3, with a tentative D call TRBD2 (5 bases). The CDR3 runs to 16 residues. Germline assignment: CDR1 DFQATT and CDR2 SNEGSKA (reference sequence). This chain's CDR3 is CCARLLRARRTDTQYF. CDR3 DNA: TGCTGTGCTAGACTTCTGAGGGCGCGCCGCACAGATACGCAGTATTTT.

This clonotype appeared a few times. J is TRBJ2-1 and V is TRBV29-1; D unclear. Germline V gene data show CDR1 as SQVTM and CDR2 as ANQGSEA. The CDR3 consists of 14 residues. Trimming pared 2 bases from V and 0 bases from J, leaving 8 bases between. The CDR3 protein is CSVELTSSYNEQFF. CDR3 nucleotides: TGCAGCGTTGAACTCACAAGCTCCTACAATGAGCAGTTCTTC.

A few counts support this clonotype. This sequence joins TRBV7-3 and TRBJ2-1; no clear D gene. This CDR3 has 16 amino acids. CDR1 is SGHTA and CDR2 is FQGTGA in the germline V gene. The V end was cut by 2 bases, the J end by 2 bases, with 13 bases between. CDR3 amino acids: CASSLSPRPPYNEQFF. The CDR3, as DNA: TGTGCCAGCAGCTTATCTCCCCGGCCACCCTACAATGAGCAGTTCTTC.

This clonotype was detected a few times. This chain links TRBV12-3 or TRBV12-4 with TRBJ2-3; 7 nucleotides line up with TRBD2. V was pared by 2 bases and J by 2 bases, with 7 bases of the junction left unmatched. The CDR3 covers 16 residues. The chain's CDR3 is CASSLMGGETTDTQYF. CDR3 nucleotide sequence: TGTGCCAGCAGTTTAATGGGAGGGGAGACCACAGATACGCAGTATTTT.

The sample holds a few counts of this clonotype. The chain employs TRBV7-9 and TRBJ2-7, with D perhaps matching TRBD1 (5 bases). Germline V gene sequence: CDR1 SEHNR, CDR2 FQNEAQ (reference sequence). Deletions cut 7 bases from V and 4 bases from J, with 11 bases between. The CDR3 loop spans 12 amino acids. In DNA, the CDR3 is TGTGCCAGCACCAGTGGGGCATACGAGCAGTACTTC. Protein product: CASTSGAYEQYF.

The genes are TRBV11-1 and TRBJ2-7; possibly TRBD2 for D (5 bases). V lost 5 bases to trimming and J lost 1 base, with 18 bases between them. Per germline, CDR1 SGHAT and CDR2 FQDESV (reference sequence). This CDR3 is built from 16 residues. CDR3 nucleotide sequence: TGTGCCAGCAGCCGCGGGCGGGTTACCCCTTCCTACGAGCAGTACTTC. Its translation is CASSRGRVTPSYEQYF.